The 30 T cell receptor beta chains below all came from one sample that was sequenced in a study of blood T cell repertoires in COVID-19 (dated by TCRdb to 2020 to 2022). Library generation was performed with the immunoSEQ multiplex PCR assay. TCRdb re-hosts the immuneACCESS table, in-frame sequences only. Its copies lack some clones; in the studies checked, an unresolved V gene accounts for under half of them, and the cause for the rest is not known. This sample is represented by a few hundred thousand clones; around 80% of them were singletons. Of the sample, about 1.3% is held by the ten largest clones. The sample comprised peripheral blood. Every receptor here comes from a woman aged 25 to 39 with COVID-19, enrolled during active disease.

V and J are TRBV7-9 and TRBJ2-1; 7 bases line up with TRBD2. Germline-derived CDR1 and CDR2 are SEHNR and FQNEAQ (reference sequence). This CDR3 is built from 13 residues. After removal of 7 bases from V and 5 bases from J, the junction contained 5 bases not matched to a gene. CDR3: CASKSGGDNEQFF. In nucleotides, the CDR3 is TGTGCCAGCAAATCGGGAGGAGACAATGAGCAGTTCTTC.

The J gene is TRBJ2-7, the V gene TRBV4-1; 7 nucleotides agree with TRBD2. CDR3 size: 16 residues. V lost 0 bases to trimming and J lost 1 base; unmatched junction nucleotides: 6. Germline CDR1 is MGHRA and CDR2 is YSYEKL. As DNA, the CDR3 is TGCGCCAGCAGCCAAGATCGAGGGGAGGGTTCCTACGAGCAGTACTTC. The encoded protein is CASSQDRGEGSYEQYF.

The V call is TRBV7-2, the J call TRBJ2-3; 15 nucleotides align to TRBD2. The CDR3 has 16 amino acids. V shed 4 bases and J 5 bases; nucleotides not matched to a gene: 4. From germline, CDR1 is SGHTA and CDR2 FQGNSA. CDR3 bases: TGTGCCAGCAGCTGGACTAGCGGGGGGGCATTAGATACGCAGTATTTT. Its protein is CASSWTSGGALDTQYF. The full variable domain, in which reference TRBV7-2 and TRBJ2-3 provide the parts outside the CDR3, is GAGVSQSPSNKVTEKGKDVELRCDPISGHTALYWYRQSLGQGLEFLIYFQGNSAPDKSGLPSDRFSAERTGGSVSTLTIQRTQQEDSAVYLCASSWTSGGALDTQYFGPGTRLTVL.

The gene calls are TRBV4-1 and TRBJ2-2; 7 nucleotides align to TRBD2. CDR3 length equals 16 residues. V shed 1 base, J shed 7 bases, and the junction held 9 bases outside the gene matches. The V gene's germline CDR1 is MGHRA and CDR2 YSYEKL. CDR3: CASSQAEGGPVGELFF. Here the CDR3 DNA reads TGCGCCAGCAGCCAAGCGGAGGGAGGGCCCGTCGGGGAGCTGTTTTTT.

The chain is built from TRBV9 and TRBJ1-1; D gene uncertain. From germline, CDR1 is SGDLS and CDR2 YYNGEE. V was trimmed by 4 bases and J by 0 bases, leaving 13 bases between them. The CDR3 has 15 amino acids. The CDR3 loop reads CASSPLTHMNTEAFF. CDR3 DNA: TGTGCCAGCAGCCCCCTGACACACATGAACACTGAAGCTTTCTTT.

The CDR3 DNA reads as TGTGCCAGCAGCCCTTCGAGTGCCCGGAGCGAGCAGTACTTC. Protein sequence: CASSPSSARSEQYF. The chain has TRBV7-3 and TRBJ2-7; D remains unclear. Germline V lookup: CDR1 SGHTA, CDR2 FQGTGA. Trimming removed 5 bases at V and 6 bases at J, with 17 bases between. The CDR3 is 14 amino acids.

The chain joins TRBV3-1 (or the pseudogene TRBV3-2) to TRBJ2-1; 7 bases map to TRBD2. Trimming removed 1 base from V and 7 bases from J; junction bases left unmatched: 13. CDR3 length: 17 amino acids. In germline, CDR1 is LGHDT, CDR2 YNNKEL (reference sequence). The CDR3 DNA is TGTGCCAGCAGCCAAGGAACTCAGCGGGATCTAGGTAATGAGCAGTTCTTC. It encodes CASSQGTQRDLGNEQFF.

In nucleotides, the CDR3 is TGCGCCAGCAGCCACCGTACAGGGGGCTACACCTTC. Translated: CASSHRTGGYTF. The V call is TRBV4-3, the J call TRBJ1-2; a possible D gene is TRBD1 (6 bases). The germline CDR1 and CDR2 sequences are LGHNA and YSLEER. V lost 3 bases to trimming and J lost 8 bases, with 10 bases between them. The CDR3 is made up of 12 amino acids.

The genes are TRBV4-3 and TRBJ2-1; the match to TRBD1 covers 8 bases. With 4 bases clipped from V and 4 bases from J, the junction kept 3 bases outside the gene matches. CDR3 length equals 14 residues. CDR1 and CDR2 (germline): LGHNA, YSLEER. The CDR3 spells CASSPDRVYNEQFF. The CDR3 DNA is TGCGCCAGCAGCCCGGACAGGGTTTACAATGAGCAGTTCTTC.

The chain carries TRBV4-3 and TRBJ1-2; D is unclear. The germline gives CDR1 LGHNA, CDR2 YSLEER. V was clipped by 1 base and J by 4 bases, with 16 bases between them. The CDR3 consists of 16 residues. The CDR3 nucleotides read TGCGCCAGCAGCCAAGTGGCAGCCGTACAGACCTATGGCTACACCTTC. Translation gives CASSQVAAVQTYGYTF.

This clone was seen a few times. Written as DNA, the CDR3 is TGTGCCAGCAGCCTCTCGACTAGAAATAGTGAGCAGTTCTTC. Translated: CASSLSTRNSEQFF. The V and J genes are TRBV5-6 and TRBJ2-1; tentative D call: TRBD2 (6 bases). V dropped 4 bases and J dropped 9 bases, with 17 bases sitting between them. The CDR3 totals 14 residues. Germline V lookup: CDR1 SGHDT, CDR2 YYEEEE.

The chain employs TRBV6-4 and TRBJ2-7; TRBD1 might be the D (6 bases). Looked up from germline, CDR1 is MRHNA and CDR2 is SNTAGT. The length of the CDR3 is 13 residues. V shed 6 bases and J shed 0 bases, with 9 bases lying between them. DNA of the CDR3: TGTGCCAGCAGGGACAGTAGCTCCTACGAGCAGTACTTC. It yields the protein CASRDSSSYEQYF.

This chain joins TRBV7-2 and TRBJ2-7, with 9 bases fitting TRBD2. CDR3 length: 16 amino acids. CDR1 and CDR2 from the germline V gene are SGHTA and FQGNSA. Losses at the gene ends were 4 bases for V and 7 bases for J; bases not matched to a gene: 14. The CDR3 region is CASSSAGTSPFREQYF. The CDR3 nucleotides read TGTGCCAGCAGCTCCGCCGGGACTAGCCCTTTTAGAGAGCAGTACTTC.

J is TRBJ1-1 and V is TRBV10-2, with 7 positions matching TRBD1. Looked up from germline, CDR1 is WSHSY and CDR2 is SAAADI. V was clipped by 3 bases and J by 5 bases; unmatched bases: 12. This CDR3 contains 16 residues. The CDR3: CASSDLIGQGGTEAFF. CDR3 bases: TGCGCCAGCAGTGATTTGATTGGGCAGGGGGGAACTGAAGCTTTCTTT.

CDR3 bases: TGTGCCAGCAGCGCCGTGGCACTTACAGGGAGACGGTCCTACACCTTC. Protein sequence: CASSAVALTGRRSYTF. The chain recombines TRBV9 with TRBJ1-2; perhaps TRBD1 as D (6 bases). The CDR3 is 16 amino acids. CDR1 and CDR2 (germline): SGDLS, YYNGEE. The ends were cut back, 3 bases at V and 10 bases at J, with 25 bases in the middle.

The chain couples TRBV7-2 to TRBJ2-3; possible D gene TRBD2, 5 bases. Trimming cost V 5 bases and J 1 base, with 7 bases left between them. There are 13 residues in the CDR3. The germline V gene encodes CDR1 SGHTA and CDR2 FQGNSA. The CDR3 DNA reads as TGTGCCAGCAGCGGACTGCGCACAGATACGCAGTATTTT. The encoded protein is CASSGLRTDTQYF. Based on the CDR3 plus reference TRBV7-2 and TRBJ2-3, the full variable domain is GAGVSQSPSNKVTEKGKDVELRCDPISGHTALYWYRQSLGQGLEFLIYFQGNSAPDKSGLPSDRFSAERTGGSVSTLTIQRTQQEDSAVYLCASSGLRTDTQYFGPGTRLTVL.

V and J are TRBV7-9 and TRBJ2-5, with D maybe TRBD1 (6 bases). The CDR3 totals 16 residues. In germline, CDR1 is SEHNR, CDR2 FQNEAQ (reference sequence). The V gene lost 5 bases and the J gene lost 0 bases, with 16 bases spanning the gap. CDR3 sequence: CASSPRTVSYQETQYF. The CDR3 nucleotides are TGTGCCAGCAGCCCTCGGACAGTCTCATACCAAGAGACCCAGTACTTC.

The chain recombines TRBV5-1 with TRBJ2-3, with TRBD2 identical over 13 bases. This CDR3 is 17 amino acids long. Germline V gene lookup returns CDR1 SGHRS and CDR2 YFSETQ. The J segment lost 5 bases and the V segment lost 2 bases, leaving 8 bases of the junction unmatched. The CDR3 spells CASSLRTSGSREDTQYF. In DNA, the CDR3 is TGCGCCAGCAGCTTAAGGACTAGCGGGAGTAGGGAAGATACGCAGTATTTT.

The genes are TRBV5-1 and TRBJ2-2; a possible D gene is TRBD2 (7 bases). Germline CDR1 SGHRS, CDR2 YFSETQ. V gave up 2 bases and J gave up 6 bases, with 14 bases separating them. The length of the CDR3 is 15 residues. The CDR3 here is CASSLGGADAGELFF. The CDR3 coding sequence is TGCGCCAGCAGCTTAGGGGGGGCTGATGCCGGGGAGCTGTTTTTT.

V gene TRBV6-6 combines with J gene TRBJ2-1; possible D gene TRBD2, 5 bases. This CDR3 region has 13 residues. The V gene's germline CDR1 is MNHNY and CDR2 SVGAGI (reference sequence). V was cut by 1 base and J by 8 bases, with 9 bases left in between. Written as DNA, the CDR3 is TGTGCCAGCAGTTACTGGGAGCTCGATGAGCAGTTCTTC. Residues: CASSYWELDEQFF.

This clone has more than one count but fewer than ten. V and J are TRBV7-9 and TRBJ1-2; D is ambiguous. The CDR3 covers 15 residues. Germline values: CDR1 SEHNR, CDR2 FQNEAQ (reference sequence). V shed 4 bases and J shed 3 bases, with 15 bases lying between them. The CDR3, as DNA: TGTGCCAGCAGCTCAGTCGACCTGAGGGACTATGGCTACACCTTC. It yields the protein CASSSVDLRDYGYTF.

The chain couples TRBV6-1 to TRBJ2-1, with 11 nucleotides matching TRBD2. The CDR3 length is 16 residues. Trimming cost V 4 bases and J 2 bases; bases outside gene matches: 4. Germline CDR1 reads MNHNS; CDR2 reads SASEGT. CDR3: CASSGLLAGAYNEQFF. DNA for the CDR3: TGTGCCAGCAGTGGACTACTAGCGGGAGCCTACAATGAGCAGTTCTTC.

In DNA form, the CDR3 reads TGTGCCAGCAGCTTGGGATCCCGGGGGGCAATCGACTATGGCTACACCTTC. Its translation is CASSLGSRGAIDYGYTF. The chain links TRBV5-4 to TRBJ1-2, with a possible D match to TRBD1 (6 bases). The CDR3 has 17 residues. In germline, CDR1 is SGHNT, CDR2 YYREEE (reference sequence). V lost 0 bases, J lost 3 bases, and 18 bases lay in between.

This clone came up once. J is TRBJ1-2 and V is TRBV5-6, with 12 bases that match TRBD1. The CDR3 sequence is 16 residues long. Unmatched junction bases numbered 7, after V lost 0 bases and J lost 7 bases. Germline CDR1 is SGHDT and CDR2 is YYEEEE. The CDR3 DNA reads TGTGCCAGCAGCTTGGAGGGACAGGGGGCGTCAAGTGGCTACACCTTC. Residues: CASSLEGQGASSGYTF.

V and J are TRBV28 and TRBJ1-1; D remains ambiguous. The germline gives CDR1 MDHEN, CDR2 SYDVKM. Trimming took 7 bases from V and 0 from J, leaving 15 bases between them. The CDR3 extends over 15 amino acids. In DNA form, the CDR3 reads TGTGCCAGCACCCCCCTCGCGGAGATGAACACTGAAGCTTTCTTT. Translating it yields CASTPLAEMNTEAFF.

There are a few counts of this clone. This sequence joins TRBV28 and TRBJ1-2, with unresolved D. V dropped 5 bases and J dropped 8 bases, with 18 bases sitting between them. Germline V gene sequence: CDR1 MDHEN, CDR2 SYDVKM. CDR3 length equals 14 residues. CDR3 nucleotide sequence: TGTGCCAGCAGTCGAACAGCCTCCTCTATGGGCTACACCTTC. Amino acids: CASSRTASSMGYTF.

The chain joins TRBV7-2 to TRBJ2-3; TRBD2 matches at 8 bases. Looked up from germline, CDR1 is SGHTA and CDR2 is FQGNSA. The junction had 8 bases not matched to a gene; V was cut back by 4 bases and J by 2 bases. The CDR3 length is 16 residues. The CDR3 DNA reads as TGTGCCAGCAGCTCACTAAGCGGGGGAGTCACAGATACGCAGTATTTT. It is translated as CASSSLSGGVTDTQYF.

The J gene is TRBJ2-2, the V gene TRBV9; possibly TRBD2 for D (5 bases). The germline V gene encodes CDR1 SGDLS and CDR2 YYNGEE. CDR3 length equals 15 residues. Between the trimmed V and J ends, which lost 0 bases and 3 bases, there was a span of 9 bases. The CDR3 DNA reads TGTGCCAGCAGCGTAGGCCCCGGGGACACCGGGGAGCTGTTTTTT. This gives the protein CASSVGPGDTGELFF.

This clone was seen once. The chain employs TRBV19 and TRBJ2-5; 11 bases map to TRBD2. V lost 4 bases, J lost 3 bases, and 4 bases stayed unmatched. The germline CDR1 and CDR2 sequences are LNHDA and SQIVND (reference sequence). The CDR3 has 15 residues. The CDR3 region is CASSTGLAAEETQYF. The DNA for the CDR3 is TGTGCCAGTAGTACGGGACTAGCGGCCGAAGAGACCCAGTACTTC.

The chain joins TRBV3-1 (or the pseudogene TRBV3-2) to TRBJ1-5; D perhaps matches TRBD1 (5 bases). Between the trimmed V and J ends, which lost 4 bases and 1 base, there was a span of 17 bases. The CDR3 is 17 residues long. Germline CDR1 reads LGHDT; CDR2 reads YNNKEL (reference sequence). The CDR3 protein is CASSPGAAGRSNQPQHF. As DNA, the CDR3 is TGTGCCAGCAGCCCTGGAGCGGCGGGGCGGAGCAATCAGCCCCAGCATTTT.